This T cell receptor beta chain was documented in a study of blood T cell repertoires in COVID-19. The wider study: From the United States, Italy and Spain came samples of acute and convalescent COVID-19. In each case, the material was cDNA or gDNA derived from T cells, B-cell-depleted T cells, or PBMCs.

The length of the CDR3 is 14 residues. The germline gives CDR1 MNHEY, CDR2 SMNVEV (reference sequence). Between the trimmed V and J ends, which lost 5 bases and 2 bases, there was a span of 10 bases. The authors' processing: How many nucleated cells were present was estimated from reference gene primer amplification. The assay was immunoSEQ multiplex PCR, and TCRdb's table has in-frame clones only and misses some. The V and J calls and clone size come from that table; D and trimming were worked out from the DNA. The data hold around 160,000 clones, with over 75% observed a single time. The sample consisted of peripheral blood. V usage is TRBV27 and J usage is TRBJ2-1, with D maybe TRBD2 (5 bases). The origin of this receptor is a human donor in a cohort sampled during active COVID-19. CDR3 sequence: CASSSSGPYNEQFF. DNA of the CDR3: TGTGCCAGCAGTAGCAGCGGCCCCTACAATGAGCAGTTCTTC.